A selection of T cell receptor beta chains follows, all from one sample in a study of graft-versus-host responses after intestinal transplantation. The antigens these receptors bind are not known. Sequencing was performed with immunoSEQ multiplex PCR; in TCRdb, only in-frame clones are kept and a portion is missing. The sample records about 86,000 clones, 88% being singletons. Here the sequenced sample was unstimulated CD4+ T cells sorted from spleen or lymph node cells, taken before transplant. The receptor source for this set is a human donor who was the organ donor for an intestinal transplant. CDR3s include the opening cysteine and the closing phenylalanine or tryptophan. D genes are given only for firm matches. Not every row has a clone size; where given, it reads once, few, many or a size class.

j_gene	abundance	d_gene	v_gene	CDR3aa	CDR3nt
TRBJ1-4	.	.	TRBV25-1	CASSEGALNEKLFF	TGTGCCAGCAGTGAAGGGGCCCTTAATGAAAAACTGTTTTTT
TRBJ1-4	.	.	TRBV6-5	CASSYRGGNEKLFF	TGTGCCAGCAGTTACCGGGGGGGGAATGAAAAACTGTTTTTT
TRBJ1-6	.	TRBD1	TRBV5-4	CASSWTGGEDSPLHF	TGTGCCAGCAGCTGGACAGGGGGCGAGGATTCACCCCTCCACTTT
TRBJ2-1	.	.	TRBV7-2	CASSPYYPNEQFF	TGTGCCAGCAGCCCATACTATCCCAATGAGCAGTTCTTC
TRBJ2-4	.	TRBD1	TRBV7-6	CASSLGRQGAGIQYF	TGTGCCAGCAGCTTAGGTCGGCAGGGGGCCGGCATTCAGTACTTC
TRBJ2-3	.	.	TRBV10-3	CAISHSADTQYF	TGTGCCATCAGCCACTCCGCAGATACGCAGTATTTT
TRBJ1-1	.	TRBD1	TRBV11-3	CASSSGQGARIEAFF	TGTGCCAGCAGCTCGGGACAGGGGGCGCGTATAGAAGCTTTCTTT
TRBJ2-3	once	.	TRBV7-2	CASSLAGATDTQYF	TGTGCCAGCAGCTTAGCGGGAGCCACAGATACGCAGTATTTT
TRBJ1-2	.	TRBD1	TRBV6-6	CASRPAWGQYYGYTF	TGTGCCAGCAGACCCGCATGGGGACAGTACTATGGCTACACCTTC
TRBJ2-1	.	TRBD2	TRBV18	CASSPYSGRTLNEQFF	TGTGCCAGCTCACCCTATAGCGGGAGGACCCTCAATGAGCAGTTCTTC
TRBJ2-6	.	TRBD1	TRBV15	CATSRDQGAYSGANVLTF	TGTGCCACCAGCAGAGACCAGGGGGCCTACTCTGGGGCCAACGTCCTGACTTTC
TRBJ2-5	few	.	TRBV5-1	CASSLAGLVPETQYF	TGCGCCAGCAGCTTGGCTGGGCTTGTCCCAGAGACCCAGTACTTC
TRBJ2-7	.	.	TRBV14	CASSQAGEYFTYEQYF	TGTGCCAGCAGCCAAGCGGGGGAGTACTTTACCTACGAGCAGTACTTC
TRBJ2-7	.	.	TRBV25-1	CASTPPGVTYEQYF	TGTGCCAGCACCCCCCCAGGGGTCACCTACGAGCAGTACTTC
TRBJ2-7	.	.	TRBV12-5	CASGQYKTDYEQYF	TGTGCTAGTGGCCAATACAAGACAGACTACGAGCAGTACTTC
TRBJ2-7	once	TRBD2	TRBV5-4	CASSTGPGLGSHEQYF	TGTGCCAGCAGCACAGGCCCGGGACTAGGATCCCACGAGCAGTACTTC
TRBJ2-1	.	TRBD2	TRBV7-7	CASSREVAGSLGAFF	TGTGCTAGCAGCCGCGAGGTAGCGGGGTCGTTAGGGGCGTTCTTC
TRBJ2-7	.	.	TRBV27	CASSSTDTLGYEQYF	TGTGCCAGCAGTTCTACGGACACCCTTGGCTACGAGCAGTACTTC
TRBJ1-5	.	.	TRBV6-5	CASSSRGGDVNQPQHF	TGTGCCAGCAGTTCCCGGGGGGGGGACGTCAATCAGCCCCAGCATTTT
TRBJ1-2	few	TRBD1	TRBV5-4	CASSPGTGEGYGYTF	TGTGCCAGCAGCCCAGGGACAGGGGAAGGCTATGGCTACACCTTC
TRBJ2-2	.	TRBD2	TRBV11-2	CASSLDRQRGGLIGELFF	TGTGCCAGCAGCTTAGATCGCCAGCGGGGGGGCCTTATCGGGGAGCTGTTTTTT
TRBJ1-2	few	.	TRBV30	CAWSLGGNYGYTF	TGTGCCTGGAGCCTCGGGGGGAACTATGGCTACACCTTC
TRBJ2-3	.	.	TRBV6-6	CASSYGGALTDTQYF	TGTGCCAGCAGTTACGGCGGGGCCCTCACAGATACGCAGTATTTT
TRBJ2-5	.	TRBD1	TRBV11-1	CASSTRQGEETQYF	TGTGCCAGCAGCACCCGACAGGGAGAAGAGACCCAGTACTTC
TRBJ2-1	.	.	TRBV6-4	CASSARLGDNEQFF	TGTGCCAGCAGTGCCCGACTAGGGGACAATGAGCAGTTCTTC
TRBJ1-6	.	.	TRBV7-9	CASSDPTGTENSPLHF	TGTGCCAGCAGCGACCCCACAGGGACGGAGAATTCACCCCTCCACTTT
TRBJ2-1	.	TRBD2	TRBV7-6	CASSPWRRTSGGYVHEQFF	TGTGCCAGCAGCCCTTGGCGACGGACTAGCGGGGGGTATGTACATGAGCAGTTCTTC
TRBJ1-2	once	TRBD1	TRBV6-1	CASRGGTGNFYGYTF	TGTGCCAGCAGGGGGGGGACAGGAAACTTCTATGGCTACACCTTC
TRBJ1-2	.	.	TRBV5-6	CASRSRGTPRYGYTF	TGTGCCAGCAGGTCCAGGGGTACACCTCGATATGGCTACACCTTC
TRBJ2-3	.	TRBD1	TRBV11-2	CASSRTGSPSTDTQYF	TGTGCCAGCAGCCGGACAGGCTCTCCTAGCACAGATACGCAGTATTTT
TRBJ1-1	.	.	TRBV7-2	CASSLLGTGNTEAFF	TGTGCCAGCAGCTTGTTAGGTACAGGGAACACTGAAGCTTTCTTT
TRBJ1-3	.	.	TRBV2	CASSRGGPRSGNTIYF	TGTGCCAGCAGTAGGGGAGGGCCTCGCTCTGGAAACACCATATATTTT